This passage covers 10 T cell receptor beta chains from one sample sequenced in a study of blood T cell repertoires in COVID-19. Repertoires were generated with immunoSEQ multiplex PCR, while TCRdb's copy carries only in-frame clones and drops some. The table includes 95,000 to 150,000 clones, 70% to 80% detected once. The sequencing input was peripheral blood. These receptors all come from a human donor in a cohort sampled during active COVID-19.

A single count supports this clone. The chain has TRBV6-2 or TRBV6-3 and TRBJ1-5; 8 nucleotides match TRBD1. In germline, CDR1 is MNHEY, CDR2 SVGEGT. CDR3 length: 15 residues. V lost 1 base and J lost 7; bases outside the gene matches: 6. CDR3 coding DNA: TGTGCCAGCAGTTACTTTCAGGGGGCACAACAGCCCCAGCATTTT. This codes for CASSYFQGAQQPQHF.

The chain couples TRBV20-1 to TRBJ2-7; perhaps TRBD1 as D (6 bases). V was shortened by 3 bases and J by 5 bases, with 20 bases between the two germline ends. CDR1 and CDR2 from the germline V gene are DFQATT and SNEGSKA (reference sequence). The CDR3 runs to 15 residues. CDR3 protein: CSASAGAGKLDEQYF. Written as DNA, the CDR3 is TGCAGTGCTAGTGCAGGGGCCGGTAAGTTAGACGAGCAGTACTTC.

The genes are TRBV3-1 (or the pseudogene TRBV3-2) and TRBJ1-2; TRBD1 matches 7 bases. V lost 0 bases, J lost 7 bases, and 5 bases stayed unmatched. CDR1 and CDR2 from the germline V gene are LGHDT and YNNKEL (reference sequence). This CDR3 has 14 residues. In nucleotides, the CDR3 is TGTGCCAGCAGCCAAGACAGGGGGTATGGTGGCTACACCTTC. It is translated as CASSQDRGYGGYTF.

The DNA for the CDR3 is TGCGCCAGCAGGACCGGGACAGGGGGCTCTTCACCCCTCCACTTT. Encoded protein: CASRTGTGGSSPLHF. The chain joins TRBV5-1 to TRBJ1-6, with 12 bases identical to TRBD1. This CDR3 has 15 amino acids. Germline V gene lookup returns CDR1 SGHRS and CDR2 YFSETQ. V trimming: 5 bases; J trimming: 9 bases; junction bases outside the gene matches: 6.

In this sample, this clone turned up a few times. The chain couples TRBV27 to TRBJ1-5, with a possible D match to TRBD1 (6 bases). V was pared by 3 bases and J by 7 bases, with 10 bases between. There are 13 residues in the CDR3. Germline lookup yields CDR1 MNHEY and CDR2 SMNVEV (reference sequence). The CDR3 region has the DNA TGTGCCAGCAGTTTCCGGGGGGGCCAGCCCCAGCATTTT. This codes for CASSFRGGQPQHF.

In DNA form, the CDR3 reads TGTGCCAGCAAAAGGGGCCAGGGGACCGGGGAGCTGTTTTTT. Its translation: CASKRGQGTGELFF. This chain uses TRBV2 with TRBJ2-2; tentative D call: TRBD1 (6 bases). Germline V gene sequence: CDR1 SNHLY, CDR2 FYNNEI. V lost 7 bases to trimming and J lost 5 bases, with 14 bases between them. This CDR3 contains 14 residues.

The rearrangement links TRBV7-8 to TRBJ1-3; 7 bases are a match to TRBD1. V trimming: 5 bases; J trimming: 1 base; junction bases outside the gene matches: 14. The CDR3 length is 18 residues. From germline, CDR1 is SGHVS and CDR2 FQNEAQ. The CDR3 DNA sequence: TGTGCCAGCAGCCTAATACTGGGACAGCGCCTATCTGGAAACACCATATATTTT. This gives the protein CASSLILGQRLSGNTIYF.

This chain joins TRBV7-9 and TRBJ1-6; no firm D call. CDR1 SEHNR and CDR2 FQNEAQ come from the germline V gene (reference sequence). The CDR3 is 14 residues long. The ends were cut back, 4 bases at V and 9 bases at J, with 13 bases in the middle. The CDR3 region is CASSSPGNGSPLHF. DNA of the CDR3: TGTGCCAGCAGCTCTCCCGGGAACGGTTCACCCCTCCACTTT.

The CDR3 region has the DNA TGTGCCAGCAGCCAAAACAGGGGGCCGGAGACCCAGTACTTC. Amino acid sequence: CASSQNRGPETQYF. The rearrangement links TRBV3-1 (or the pseudogene TRBV3-2) to TRBJ2-5; 9 positions agree with TRBD1. The CDR3 loop spans 14 amino acids. Germline V gene lookup returns CDR1 LGHDT and CDR2 YNNKEL (reference sequence). The V segment lost 2 bases and the J segment 5 bases; nucleotides outside the gene matches: 3.

V and J are TRBV29-1 and TRBJ1-1; 10 nucleotides line up with TRBD1. The CDR3 spans 14 residues. CDR1 is SQVTM and CDR2 is ANQGSEA in the germline V gene. Trimming took 4 bases from V and 2 from J; bases not matched to a gene: 4. CDR3 amino acids: CSVAGQGVNTEAFF. The CDR3 nucleotides read TGCAGCGTTGCAGGACAGGGGGTTAACACTGAAGCTTTCTTT.